This T cell receptor beta chain comes out of a study of Graves' ophthalmopathy and Graves' hyperthyroidism. About the research overall: Hyperthyroidism was considered stable when no ophthalmopathy appeared within 18 months of follow-up. Study-wide results and caveats: Using 13 signatures, a model distinguished ophthalmopathy from stable hyperthyroidism, reaching more than 85% sensitivity and 81.08% specificity.

Turning to this clonotype: What it binds is not known.

The diagnosis was founded upon clinical symptoms, serum thyroxine, TRAb, thyroid ultrasound and orbital computed tomography. Deletions cut 0 bases from V and 3 bases from J, with 10 bases between. Germline-derived CDR1 and CDR2 are SGDLS and YYNGEE. The CDR3 consists of 14 residues. RNA transcripts yielded amplified TCR beta CDR3 regions. First-round RT-PCR employed HTBI primers, with a second-round multiplex PCR after it. TCRdb passed the multiplex PCR reads through MiXCR, listing each CDR3 protein once. This table has a few hundred thousand distinct CDR3 sequences, 39% appearing once. Sequences were obtained from peripheral blood or thyroid tissue (not recorded which). The chain carries TRBV9 and TRBJ2-7; D may be TRBD1 (5 bases). The TCR was taken from an adult man with Graves' hyperthyroidism. The CDR3 here is CASSVGWQGYEQYF. DNA for the CDR3: TGTGCCAGCAGCGTAGGGTGGCAGGGCTACGAGCAGTACTTC.